The table lists the clone carrying this T cell receptor (beta chain) with a few counts. Its antigen is unidentified. Making use of molecular barcodes, quantitative 5'-RACE generated TCR beta libraries. TCRdb processed the 5' RACE reads anew with MiXCR; each CDR3 protein has one entry. Of under 450,000 distinct CDR3 sequences in the sample, 20% were seen once. This sample was included in a study of CD8 T cells in ankylosing spondylitis. J was trimmed by 5 bases and V by 5 bases; bases with no gene match: 7. Germline V CDR1 and CDR2: SGHVS, FQNEAQ. CDR3 length: 14 amino acids. The study's findings and limits: Matched ankylosing spondylitis synovial fluid reportedly contained a significantly enriched population of disease-linked clones. Peripheral blood samples showed relatively rare disease-linked clones, and these clones were CD8+. There were earlier reports of some motif variants in reactive arthritis synovial fluid and blood.

Sequenced: blood, either unsorted or a sorted T cell fraction (not recorded which). The TCR was taken from a male donor with ankylosing spondylitis or in good health (not recorded which). J is TRBJ2-7 and V is TRBV7-8; 9 nucleotides agree with TRBD1. This chain's CDR3 is CASSAGTGSDEQYF. CDR3 sequence (DNA): TGTGCCAGCAGCGCAGGGACAGGGAGCGACGAGCAGTACTTC. The entire variable domain, with the rest obtained from reference TRBV7-8 and TRBJ2-7, is as follows: GAGVSQSPRYKVAKRGQDVALRCDPISGHVSLFWYQQALGQGPEFLTYFQNEAQLDKSGLPSDRFFAERPEGSVSTLKIQRTQQEDSAVYLCASSAGTGSDEQYFGPGTRLTVT.